This T cell receptor (beta chain) was sequenced in a study of cytomegalovirus exposure and HLA in healthy donors. Germline V gene sequence: CDR1 ENHRY, CDR2 SYGVKD. This CDR3 is 14 amino acids long. Trimming cost V 10 bases and J 0 bases; bases outside gene matches: 7. Researchers ran the PCR with 60 Vbeta and 13 Jbeta primers. TCRdb keeps only in-frame clones here, not all; method: immunoSEQ multiplex PCR. The repertoire holds 150,000 to 200,000 clones, with roughly 85% as singletons. The rearrangement links TRBV10-3 to TRBJ2-3; 7 bases are a match to TRBD2. The clonotype comes from a woman aged 45 to 65 in good health and CMV-seronegative. The sequenced sample consisted of PBMCs. As DNA, the CDR3 is TGTGCCACCGTCGGGACTATCAGCACAGATACGCAGTATTTT. The encoded protein is CATVGTISTDTQYF.